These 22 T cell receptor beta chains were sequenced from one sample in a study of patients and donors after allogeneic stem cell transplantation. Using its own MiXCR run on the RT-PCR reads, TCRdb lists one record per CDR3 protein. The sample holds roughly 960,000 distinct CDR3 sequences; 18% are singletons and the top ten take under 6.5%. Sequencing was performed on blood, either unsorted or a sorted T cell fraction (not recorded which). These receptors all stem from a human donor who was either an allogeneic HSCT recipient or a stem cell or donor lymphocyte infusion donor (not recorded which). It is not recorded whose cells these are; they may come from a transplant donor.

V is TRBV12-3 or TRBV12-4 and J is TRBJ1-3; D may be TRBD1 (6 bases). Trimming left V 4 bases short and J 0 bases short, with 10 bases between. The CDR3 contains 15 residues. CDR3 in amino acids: CASSWTASSGNTIYF. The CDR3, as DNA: TGTGCCAGCAGTTGGACAGCGAGCTCTGGAAACACCATATATTTT.

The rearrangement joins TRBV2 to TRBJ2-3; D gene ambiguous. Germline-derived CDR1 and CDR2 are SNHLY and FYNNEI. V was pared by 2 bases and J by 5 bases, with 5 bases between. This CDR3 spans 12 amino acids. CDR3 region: CASSEYEDTQYF. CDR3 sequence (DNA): TGTGCCAGCAGTGAATATGAAGATACGCAGTATTTT.

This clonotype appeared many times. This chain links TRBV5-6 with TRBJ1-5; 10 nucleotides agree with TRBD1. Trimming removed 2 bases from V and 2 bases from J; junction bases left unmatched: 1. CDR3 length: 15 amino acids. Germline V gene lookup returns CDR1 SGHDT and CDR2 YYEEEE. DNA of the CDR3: TGTGCCAGCAGCTTCGGGACAGGGGGCAATCAGCCCCAGCATTTT. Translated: CASSFGTGGNQPQHF.

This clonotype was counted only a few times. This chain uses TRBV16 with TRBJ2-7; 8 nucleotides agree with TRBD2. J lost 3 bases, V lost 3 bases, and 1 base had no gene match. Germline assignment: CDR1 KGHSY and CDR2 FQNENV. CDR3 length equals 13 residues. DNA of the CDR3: TGTGCCAGCAGCCAGCGGGAGGTCTACGAGCAGTACTTC. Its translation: CASSQREVYEQYF.

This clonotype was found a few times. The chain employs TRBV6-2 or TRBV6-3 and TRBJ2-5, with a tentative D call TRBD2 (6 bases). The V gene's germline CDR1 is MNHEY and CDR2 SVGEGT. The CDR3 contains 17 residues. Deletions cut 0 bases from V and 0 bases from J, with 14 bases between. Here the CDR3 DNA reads TGTGCCAGCAGTTACTCGAGGCGGGAAATGGACCAAGAGACCCAGTACTTC. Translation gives CASSYSRREMDQETQYF.

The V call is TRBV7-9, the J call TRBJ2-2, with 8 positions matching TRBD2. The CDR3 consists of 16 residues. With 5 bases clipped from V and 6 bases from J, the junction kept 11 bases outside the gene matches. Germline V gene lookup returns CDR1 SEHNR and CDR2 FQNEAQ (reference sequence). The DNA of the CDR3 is TGTGCCAGCAGCCTACCGACTAGCGTAGGGGCCGGGGAGCTGTTTTTT. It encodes CASSLPTSVGAGELFF.

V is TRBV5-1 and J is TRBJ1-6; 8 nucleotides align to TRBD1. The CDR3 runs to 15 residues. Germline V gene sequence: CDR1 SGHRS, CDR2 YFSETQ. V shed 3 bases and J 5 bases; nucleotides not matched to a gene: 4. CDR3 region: CASSYQDRDNSPLHF. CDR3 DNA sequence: TGCGCCAGCAGCTACCAGGACAGGGATAATTCACCCCTCCACTTT. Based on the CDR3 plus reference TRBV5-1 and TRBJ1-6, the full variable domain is KAGVTQTPRYLIKTRGQQVTLSCSPISGHRSVSWYQQTPGQGLQFLFEYFSETQRNKGNFPGRFSGRQFSNSRSEMNVSTLELGDSALYLCASSYQDRDNSPLHFGNGTRLTVT.

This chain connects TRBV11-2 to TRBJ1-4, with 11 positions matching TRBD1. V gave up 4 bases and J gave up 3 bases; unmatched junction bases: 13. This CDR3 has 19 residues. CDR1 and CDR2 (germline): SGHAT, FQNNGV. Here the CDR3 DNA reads TGTGCCAGCAGCTCCCCTACCTGGACAGGGGGCGCCCCTAATGAAAAACTGTTTTTT. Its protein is CASSSPTWTGGAPNEKLFF.

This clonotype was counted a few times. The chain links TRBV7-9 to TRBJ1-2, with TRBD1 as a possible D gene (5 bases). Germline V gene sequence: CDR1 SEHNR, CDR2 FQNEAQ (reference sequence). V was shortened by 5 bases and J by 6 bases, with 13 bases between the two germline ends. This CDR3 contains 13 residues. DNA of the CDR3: TGTGCCAGCAGCCAACGGGGGGGAAATGGCTACACCTTC. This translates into CASSQRGGNGYTF. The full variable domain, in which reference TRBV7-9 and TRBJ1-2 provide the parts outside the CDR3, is DTGVSQNPRHKITKRGQNVTFRCDPISEHNRLYWYRQTLGQGPEFLTYFQNEAQLEKSRLLSDRFSAERPKGSFSTLEIQRTEQGDSAMYLCASSQRGGNGYTFGSGTRLTVV.

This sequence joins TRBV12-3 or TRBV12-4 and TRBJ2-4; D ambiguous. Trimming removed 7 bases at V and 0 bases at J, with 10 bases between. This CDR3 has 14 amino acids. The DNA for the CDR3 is TGTGCCAGCACCCGCGGTACAGCCAAAAACATTCAGTACTTC. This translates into CASTRGTAKNIQYF.

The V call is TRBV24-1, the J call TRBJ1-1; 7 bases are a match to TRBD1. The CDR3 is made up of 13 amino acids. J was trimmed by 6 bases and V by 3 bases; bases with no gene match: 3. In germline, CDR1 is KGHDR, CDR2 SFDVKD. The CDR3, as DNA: TGTGCCACCAGTGATGGTGACAGGGCTGAAGCTTTCTTT. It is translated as CATSDGDRAEAFF.

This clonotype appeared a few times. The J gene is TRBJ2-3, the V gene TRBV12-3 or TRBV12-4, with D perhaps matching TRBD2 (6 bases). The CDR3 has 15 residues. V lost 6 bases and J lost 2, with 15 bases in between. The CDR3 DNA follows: TGTGCCAGCAGACGCTTGGGGACTTTCACAGATACGCAGTATTTT. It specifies CASRRLGTFTDTQYF.

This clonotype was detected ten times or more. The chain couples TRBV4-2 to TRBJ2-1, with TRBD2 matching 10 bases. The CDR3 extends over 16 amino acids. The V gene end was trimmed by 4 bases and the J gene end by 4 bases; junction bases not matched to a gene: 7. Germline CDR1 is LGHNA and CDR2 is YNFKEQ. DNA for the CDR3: TGTGCCAGCAGCCCACCATCTAGCGGGAGTTACAATGAGCAGTTCTTC. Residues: CASSPPSSGSYNEQFF.

CDR3 DNA: TGTGCCATCATGGTCGAGGGGGGCTACGAGCAGTACTTC. It translates to CAIMVEGGYEQYF. The chain couples TRBV10-3 to TRBJ2-7; D tentatively fits TRBD1 or TRBD2 (6 bases each). V was clipped by 7 bases and J by 3 bases, with 13 bases between them. The germline gives CDR1 ENHRY, CDR2 SYGVKD. The CDR3 contains 13 residues.

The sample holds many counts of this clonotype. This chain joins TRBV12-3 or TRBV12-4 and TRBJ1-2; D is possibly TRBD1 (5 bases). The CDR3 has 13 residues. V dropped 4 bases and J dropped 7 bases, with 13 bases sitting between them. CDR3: CASSSTERGGYTF. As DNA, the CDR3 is TGTGCCAGCAGTTCGACAGAGCGGGGTGGCTACACCTTC.

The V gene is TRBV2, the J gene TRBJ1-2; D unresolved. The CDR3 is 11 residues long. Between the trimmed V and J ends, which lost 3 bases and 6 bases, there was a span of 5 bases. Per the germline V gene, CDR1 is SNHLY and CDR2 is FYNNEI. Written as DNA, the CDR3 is TGTGCCAGCAGTGAGGCGGATGGCTACACCTTC. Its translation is CASSEADGYTF. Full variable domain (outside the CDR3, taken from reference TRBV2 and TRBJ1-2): EPEVTQTPSHQVTQMGQEVILRCVPISNHLYFYWYRQILGQKVEFLVSFYNNEISEKSEIFDDQFSVERPDGSNFTLKIRSTKLEDSAMYFCASSEADGYTFGSGTRLTVV.

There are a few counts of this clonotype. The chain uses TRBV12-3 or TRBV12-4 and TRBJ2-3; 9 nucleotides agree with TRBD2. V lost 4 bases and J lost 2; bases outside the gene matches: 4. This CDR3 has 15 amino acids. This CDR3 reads CASSSRGGFTDTQYF. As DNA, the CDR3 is TGTGCCAGCAGTTCGCGGGGGGGGTTCACAGATACGCAGTATTTT.

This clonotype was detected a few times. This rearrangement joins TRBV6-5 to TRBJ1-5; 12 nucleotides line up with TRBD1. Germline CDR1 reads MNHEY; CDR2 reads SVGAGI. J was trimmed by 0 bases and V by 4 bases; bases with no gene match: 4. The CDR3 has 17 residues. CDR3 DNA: TGTGCCAGCAGTTCCGGGACAGGGGGCTATAGCAATCAGCCCCAGCATTTT. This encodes CASSSGTGGYSNQPQHF.

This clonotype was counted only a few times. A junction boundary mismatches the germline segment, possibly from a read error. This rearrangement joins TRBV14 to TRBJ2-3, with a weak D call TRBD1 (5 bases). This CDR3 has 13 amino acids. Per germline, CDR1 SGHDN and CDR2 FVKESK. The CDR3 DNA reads TGTGCCAGCAGCCTAACATTGACAGCTACGCAGTATTTT. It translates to CASSLTLTATQYF.

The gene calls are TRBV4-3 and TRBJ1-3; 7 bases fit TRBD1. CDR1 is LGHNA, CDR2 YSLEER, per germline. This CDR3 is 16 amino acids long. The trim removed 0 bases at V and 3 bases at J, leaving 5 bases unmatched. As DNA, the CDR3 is TGCGCCAGCAGCCAAGATGCAGGGGGAAATGGAAACACCATATATTTT. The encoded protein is CASSQDAGGNGNTIYF.

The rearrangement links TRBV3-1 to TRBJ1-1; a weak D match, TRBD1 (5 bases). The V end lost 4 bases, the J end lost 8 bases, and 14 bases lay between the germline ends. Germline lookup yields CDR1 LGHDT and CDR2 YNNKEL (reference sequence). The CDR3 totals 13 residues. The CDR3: CASSRQGVPEAFF. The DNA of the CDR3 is TGTGCCAGCAGCCGACAAGGGGTGCCGGAAGCTTTCTTT.

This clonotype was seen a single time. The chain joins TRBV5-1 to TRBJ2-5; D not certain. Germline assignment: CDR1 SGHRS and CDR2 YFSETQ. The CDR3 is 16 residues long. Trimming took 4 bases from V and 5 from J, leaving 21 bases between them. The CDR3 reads CASSSSGPRLRETQYF. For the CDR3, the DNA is TGCGCCAGCAGCAGCTCCGGGCCCCGGTTAAGGGAGACCCAGTACTTC.